This T cell receptor (beta chain) was obtained from a study of blood T cell repertoires in COVID-19. In the study overall: The origin of the acute and convalescent COVID-19 samples was the United States, Italy and Spain. In each case, the material was cDNA or gDNA derived from T cells, B-cell-depleted T cells, or PBMCs.

The data were produced by immunoSEQ multiplex PCR, yet TCRdb's version contains in-frame clones alone and is incomplete. The table includes about 280,000 clones, 90% detected once. The CDR3 spans 14 residues. Trimming shortened V by 4 bases and J by 4 bases, and 12 bases separated the two germline ends. Germline V gene data show CDR1 as SGHRS and CDR2 as YFSETQ. Participant age was roughly 18 to 89 years, and participants resided in fewer than 25 US areas. The sequence was obtained from a woman under 30 with acute COVID-19. Sequences were obtained from PBMCs or T cells enriched from blood (not recorded which). V and J are TRBV5-1 and TRBJ1-3; D might be TRBD1 (6 bases). CDR3 coding DNA: TGCGCCAGCAGCCCCTGGACAGACGGAAACACCATATATTTT. Protein: CASSPWTDGNTIYF.